Following are 27 T cell receptor beta chains from one sample sequenced in a study of cytomegalovirus exposure and HLA in healthy donors. PCR was performed using 60 Vbeta and 13 Jbeta primers. Profiling relied on immunoSEQ multiplex PCR, and the TCRdb table lists in-frame clones only, not all of them. The sample lists over 150,000 clones; 60% to 80% were seen once. What was sequenced was PBMCs. These receptors came from a man aged 55-75 years in good health and CMV-seronegative.

The genes are TRBV2 and TRBJ1-2; TRBD1 is a possible D gene (5 bases). CDR1 is SNHLY and CDR2 is FYNNEI in the germline V gene. The CDR3 has 14 residues. V was trimmed by 8 bases and J by 8 bases, leaving 21 bases between them. The DNA for the CDR3 is TGTGCCAGCGAGGACACGAGGAGCGCCGGGGGCTACACCTTC. Amino acids: CASEDTRSAGGYTF.

The CDR3 protein is CASSARLAGGNEQYF. The DNA for the CDR3 is TGTGCCAGCAGCGCGAGACTAGCGGGAGGAAACGAGCAGTACTTC. This chain links TRBV7-2 with TRBJ2-7, with 13 bases identical to TRBD2. The CDR3 has 15 residues. In germline, CDR1 is SGHTA, CDR2 FQGNSA. Trimming took 5 bases from V and 5 from J; bases not matched to a gene: 6.

As regards this clone: Other DNA sequences within the sample encode an identical CDR3. The V and J genes are TRBV5-1 and TRBJ1-5, with D possibly matching TRBD1 (5 bases). The length of the CDR3 is 15 residues. Germline V gene lookup returns CDR1 SGHRS and CDR2 YFSETQ. Trimming removed 0 bases at V and 1 base at J, with 8 bases between. The CDR3 is CASSLDGGSNQPQHF. CDR3 in DNA: TGCGCCAGCAGCTTGGACGGGGGGAGCAATCAGCCCCAGCATTTT.

This clone has just one count. The chain has TRBV5-1 and TRBJ2-5; TRBD1 matches at 8 bases. J was trimmed by 3 bases and V by 3 bases; bases with no gene match: 7. The CDR3 runs to 15 residues. Germline V CDR1 and CDR2: SGHRS, YFSETQ. CDR3 region: CASSSGQGLKETQYF. Here the CDR3 DNA reads TGCGCCAGCAGCTCCGGACAGGGCCTAAAAGAGACCCAGTACTTC.

The chain employs TRBV7-3 and TRBJ2-3, with TRBD2 identical over 7 bases. CDR3 length: 15 amino acids. V was pared by 5 bases and J by 2 bases, with 7 bases of the junction left unmatched. In germline, CDR1 is SGHTA, CDR2 FQGTGA. Here the CDR3 DNA reads TGTGCCAGCAGCGTGAGCGGGGAACTCACAGATACGCAGTATTTT. Translating gives CASSVSGELTDTQYF. The complete variable domain, with remaining parts taken from reference TRBV7-3 and TRBJ2-3, reads GAGVSQTPSNKVTEKGKYVELRCDPISGHTALYWYRQSLGQGPEFLIYFQGTGAADDSGLPNDRFFAVRPEGSVSTLKIQRTERGDSAVYLCASSVSGELTDTQYFGPGTRLTVL.

V gene TRBV30 combines with J gene TRBJ2-2; 10 nucleotides match TRBD2. The CDR3 extends over 15 amino acids. The V and J ends lost 0 bases and 6 bases, in that order; junction bases with no gene match: 4. Germline V gene data show CDR1 as GTSNPN and CDR2 as SVGIG (reference sequence). CDR3 nucleotides: TGTGCCTGGAGTGTACGGGGGACTAGCGCCGGGGAGCTGTTTTTT. This gives the protein CAWSVRGTSAGELFF.

The chain recombines TRBV27 with TRBJ2-5, with D perhaps matching TRBD2 (6 bases). The CDR3 length is 14 residues. Germline V gene lookup returns CDR1 MNHEY and CDR2 SMNVEV (reference sequence). Trimming removed 5 bases at V and 7 bases at J, with 17 bases between. For the CDR3, the DNA is TGTGCCAGCAGTCTAGGGTCGTCCGGGGGGACCCAGTACTTC. It translates to CASSLGSSGGTQYF.

The chain employs TRBV25-1 and TRBJ2-7; TRBD2 agrees at 12 bases. The CDR3 loop spans 15 amino acids. With 2 bases clipped from V and 2 bases from J, the junction kept 1 base outside the gene matches. CDR1 and CDR2 (germline): MGHDK, SYGVNS. CDR3 loop: CASSERTSGTYEQYF. The CDR3 region has the DNA TGTGCCAGCAGTGAAAGGACTAGCGGGACCTACGAGCAGTACTTC.

This sequence joins TRBV5-6 and TRBJ2-5; D possibly corresponds to TRBD1 (5 bases). V dropped 4 bases and J dropped 2 bases, with 18 bases sitting between them. This CDR3 region has 16 residues. Germline CDR1 reads SGHDT; CDR2 reads YYEEEE. The CDR3 coding sequence is TGTGCCAGCAGCCTCCCAGGGTTGGGAAATCAAGAGACCCAGTACTTC. It encodes CASSLPGLGNQETQYF.

The chain employs TRBV30 and TRBJ1-4; 8 bases align to TRBD1. The CDR3 is made up of 14 amino acids. With 4 bases clipped from V and 1 base from J, the junction kept 2 bases outside the gene matches. Germline CDR1 is GTSNPN and CDR2 is SVGIG (reference sequence). CDR3 DNA sequence: TGTGCCTGGACAGGGGGCCTAACTAATGAAAAACTGTTTTTT. Its protein product is CAWTGGLTNEKLFF. The whole variable domain, remainder taken from reference TRBV30 and TRBJ1-4, is SQTIHQWPATLVQPVGSPLSLECTVEGTSNPNLYWYRQAAGRGLQLLFYSVGIGQISSEVPQNLSASRPQDRQFILSSKKLLLSDSGFYLCAWTGGLTNEKLFFGSGTQLSVL.

The V gene is TRBV25-1, the J gene TRBJ2-7; weak D call: TRBD1 (6 bases). With 7 bases removed from V and 2 bases from J, the gap between germline ends came to 12 bases. The CDR3 loop spans 13 amino acids. Germline lookup yields CDR1 MGHDK and CDR2 SYGVNS. CDR3 amino acids: CASTDRFTYEQYF. As DNA, the CDR3 is TGTGCCAGCACCGACAGGTTCACCTACGAGCAGTACTTC.

The chain carries TRBV27 and TRBJ1-5; the D gene is possibly TRBD1 (6 bases). The V and J ends lost 2 bases and 0 bases respectively, with 8 bases between them. The CDR3 has 15 residues. Germline CDR1 and CDR2: MNHEY and SMNVEV (reference sequence). The chain's CDR3 is CASSLNRDSNQPQHF. Here the CDR3 DNA reads TGTGCCAGCAGTTTAAACAGGGATAGCAATCAGCCCCAGCATTTT.

The sample holds a few counts of this clone. This CDR3 reads CASSPAEGANEQFF. The CDR3 DNA reads as TGTGCCAGCTCACCGGCAGAGGGTGCGAATGAGCAGTTCTTC. V is TRBV18 and J is TRBJ2-1; TRBD2 is a possible D gene (5 bases). The CDR3 consists of 14 residues. Trimming removed 3 bases from V and 7 bases from J, with 13 bases in between. The germline CDR1 and CDR2 sequences are KGHSH and LQKENI. The complete variable domain, with remaining parts taken from reference TRBV18 and TRBJ2-1, reads NAGVMQNPRHLVRRRGQEARLRCSPMKGHSHVYWYRQLPEEGLKFMVYLQKENIIDESGMPKERFSAEFPKEGPSILRIQQVVRGDSAAYFCASSPAEGANEQFFGPGTRLTVL.

V usage is TRBV29-1 and J usage is TRBJ2-7; a possible D gene is TRBD1 (6 bases). V lost 5 bases and J lost 4, with 18 bases in between. The CDR3 has 14 residues. Germline V gene lookup returns CDR1 SQVTM and CDR2 ANQGSEA. The CDR3 region is CSVYSPGVKYEQYF. The CDR3 DNA is TGCAGCGTTTACAGCCCAGGGGTTAAATACGAGCAGTACTTC.

V is TRBV7-2 and J is TRBJ2-1, with D possibly TRBD1 on 6 matching bases. From germline, CDR1 is SGHTA and CDR2 FQGNSA. V lost 1 base and J lost 1, with 11 bases in between. This CDR3 spans 16 amino acids. For the CDR3, the DNA is TGTGCCAGCAGCTTAGACCCACAGGGTTCCTACAATGAGCAGTTCTTC. This encodes CASSLDPQGSYNEQFF.

This rearrangement joins TRBV30 to TRBJ1-2; TRBD1 matches 7 bases. This CDR3 is built from 14 residues. J lost 4 bases, V lost 3 bases, and 8 bases had no gene match. Germline-derived CDR1 and CDR2 are GTSNPN and SVGIG (reference sequence). The chain's CDR3 is CAWRGLTGSYGYTF. The CDR3 DNA sequence: TGTGCCTGGAGAGGTTTGACAGGGAGCTATGGCTACACCTTC.

The chain employs TRBV4-3 and TRBJ2-7, with a possible D match to TRBD1 (5 bases). CDR3 length: 14 amino acids. Trimming removed 1 base at V and 5 bases at J, with 12 bases between. Germline lookup yields CDR1 LGHNA and CDR2 YSLEER. The chain's CDR3 is CASSQVSGIHEQYF. The CDR3 DNA is TGCGCCAGCAGCCAAGTGTCAGGGATCCACGAGCAGTACTTC.

V is TRBV2 and J is TRBJ2-5; D uncertain. The end of the DNA is better explained by TRBJ2-7, so the J call may be wrong. The length of the CDR3 is 15 residues. Germline values: CDR1 SNHLY, CDR2 FYNNEI. CDR3 protein: CASSFELIRGYEQYF. The CDR3 coding sequence is TGTGCCAGCAGTTTTGAGTTGATTAGAGGCTACGAGCAGTACTTC.

The gene calls are TRBV19 and TRBJ2-5; TRBD1 agrees at 9 bases. TRBJ2-7 matches the DNA end more closely, so the J call is doubtful. Germline V gives CDR1 LNHDA, CDR2 SQIVND (reference sequence). The CDR3 contains 20 residues. The CDR3 is CASSMQLGGQGPPDRNEQYF. The CDR3 nucleotides are TGTGCCAGTAGTATGCAATTAGGTGGACAGGGGCCCCCGGACCGCAACGAGCAGTACTTC.

A remark on this clone: This sample includes further DNA sequences coding for the same CDR3. The CDR3 loop is CASSLPEFYGYTF. The CDR3 DNA follows: TGTGCCAGCAGTTTGCCGGAGTTCTATGGCTACACCTTC. V gene TRBV28 combines with J gene TRBJ1-2; no clear D gene. The V gene's germline CDR1 is MDHEN and CDR2 SYDVKM. CDR3 length: 13 residues. Trimming removed 3 bases at V and 4 bases at J, with 9 bases between.

The genes are TRBV10-2 and TRBJ2-7; the match to TRBD2 covers 10 bases. The trim removed 5 bases at V and 2 bases at J, leaving 12 bases unmatched. This CDR3 has 17 residues. Germline-derived CDR1 and CDR2 are WSHSY and SAAADI. The CDR3 sequence: CASSSGGAFEAPYEQYF. CDR3 in DNA: TGCGCCAGCAGTAGCGGGGGGGCTTTTGAAGCTCCCTACGAGCAGTACTTC.

The V gene is TRBV29-1, the J gene TRBJ1-1, with a possible D match to TRBD1 (6 bases). The germline V and J ends were trimmed by 6 bases and 0 bases, with 14 bases remaining between them. The V gene's germline CDR1 is SQVTM and CDR2 ANQGSEA. The length of the CDR3 is 14 residues. In DNA form, the CDR3 reads TGCAGCGTGGGGGCAGGAGGAATGAACACTGAAGCTTTCTTT. This codes for CSVGAGGMNTEAFF.

The chain links TRBV5-5 to TRBJ2-5; 14 bases line up with TRBD2. CDR1 is SGHKS, CDR2 YYEKEE, per germline (reference sequence). The CDR3 runs to 16 residues. J gave up 6 bases and V 4 bases, and 8 bases lay outside the gene matches. The CDR3 sequence: CASSVMTSGGAQTQYF. The CDR3 DNA is TGTGCCAGCAGCGTGATGACTAGCGGGGGGGCACAGACCCAGTACTTC.

As for this clone: The conserved closing phenylalanine or tryptophan is absent in this CDR3, likely reflecting a read error. It is unclear where the CDR3 begins or ends on the DNA, so no DNA is shown, and the CDR3 is as TCRdb lists it. This chain uses TRBV7-7 with TRBJ2-7; the table's D call, TRBD2, was not checked against the DNA. Looked up from germline, CDR1 is SSHAT and CDR2 is FNYEAQ (reference sequence). The CDR3 region is 11 residues in length, termini included. CDR3 loop: CASSLLVDSFG.

The chain has TRBV10-2 and TRBJ2-6; TRBD2 matches at 9 bases. The length of the CDR3 is 17 residues. CDR1 is WSHSY and CDR2 is SAAADI in the germline V gene. V gave up 6 bases and J gave up 2 bases; unmatched junction bases: 8. The CDR3 reads CASRGPREGPGANVLTF. CDR3 in DNA: TGCGCCAGCAGGGGACCGCGGGAGGGCCCTGGGGCCAACGTCCTGACTTTC.

This clone came up once. The rearrangement uses TRBV28 and TRBJ2-7; TRBD1 might be the D (8 bases). The germline V gene encodes CDR1 MDHEN and CDR2 SYDVKM. V dropped 9 bases and J dropped 3 bases, with 18 bases sitting between them. The CDR3 has 14 residues. The CDR3 DNA reads TGTGCCAGTTTACAGGGGGGGGATCTCTACGAGCAGTACTTC. It yields the protein CASLQGGDLYEQYF.

This clone occurred a few times. The chain employs TRBV4-3 and TRBJ2-3, with TRBD1 matching over 8 bases. Trimming at V came to 0 bases and at J to 1 base, leaving 3 bases not matched to a gene. The CDR3 extends over 16 amino acids. The germline V gene has CDR1 LGHNA and CDR2 YSLEER. DNA for the CDR3: TGCGCCAGCAGCCAAGACCCGGGACAGGGCACAGATACGCAGTATTTT. It codes for CASSQDPGQGTDTQYF.